This T cell receptor beta chain was profiled in a study of T cell responses to AZD1222 COVID-19 vaccine. Points from the study as a whole: Spike-specific TCR breadth and depth were elevated following two AZD1222 doses. Sampling that yielded the repertoires occurred only after the peak T cell response. Most donors were white British and more were female, and clonal diversity was possibly underestimated. Close to half of spike-specific TCRs reportedly recognize unmutated variant regions.

This clone was found once. Its antigen is still unknown. The germline V gene encodes CDR1 SGDLS and CDR2 YYNGEE. The V and J ends lost 3 bases and 3 bases respectively, with 6 bases between them. The CDR3 has 13 amino acids. Sequencing used immunoSEQ multiplex PCR; TCRdb keeps in-frame clones, though not all of them. This sample has fewer than 120,000 clones, with 88% found just once. This material consisted of peripheral blood, taken on day 0 of AZD1222 vaccination. V gene TRBV9 combines with J gene TRBJ2-2; D uncertain. This sequence originates from an adult in good health. DNA for the CDR3: TGTGCCAGCAGCGGTGGGTACACCGGGGAGCTGTTTTTT. Its protein is CASSGGYTGELFF.